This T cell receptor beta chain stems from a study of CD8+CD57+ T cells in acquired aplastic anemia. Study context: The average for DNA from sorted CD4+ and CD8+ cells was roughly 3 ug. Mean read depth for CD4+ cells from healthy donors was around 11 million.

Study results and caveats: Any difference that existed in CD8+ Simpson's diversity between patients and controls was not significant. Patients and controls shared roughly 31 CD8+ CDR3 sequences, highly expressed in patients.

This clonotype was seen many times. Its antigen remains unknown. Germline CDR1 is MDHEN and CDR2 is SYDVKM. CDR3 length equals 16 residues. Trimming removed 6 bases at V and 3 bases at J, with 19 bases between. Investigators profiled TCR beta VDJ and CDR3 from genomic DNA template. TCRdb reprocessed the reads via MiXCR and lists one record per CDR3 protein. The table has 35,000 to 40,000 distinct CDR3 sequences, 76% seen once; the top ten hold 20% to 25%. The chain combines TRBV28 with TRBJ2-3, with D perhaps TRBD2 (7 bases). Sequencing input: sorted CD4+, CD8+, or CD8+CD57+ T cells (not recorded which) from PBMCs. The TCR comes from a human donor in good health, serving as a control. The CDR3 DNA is TGTGCCAGCAGCGGGGGGCGATTTCTAAGGACAGATACGCAGTATTTT. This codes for CASSGGRFLRTDTQYF.